Reported below is one T cell receptor (beta chain). The CDR3 runs to 16 residues. Germline CDR1 ENHRY, CDR2 SYGVKD. J gave up 6 bases and V 2 bases, and 11 bases lay outside the gene matches. Using immunoSEQ multiplex PCR, the repertoire was profiled, and TCRdb retains in-frame clones only, with some absent. The sample consists of 30,000 to 35,000 clones, 89% of them appearing once. The data stem from a study of T cell changes during pregnancy in multiple sclerosis. This receptor was taken from a female donor with multiple sclerosis, enrolled in a pregnancy study. The chain employs TRBV10-3 and TRBJ2-7; TRBD2 matches 9 bases. The specimen was CD8+ T cells from peripheral blood mononuclear cells, collected in the second trimester of pregnancy. The DNA of the CDR3 is TGTGCCATCAGTGAGAAGGCGGGAGGGCCCCCCGGCGAGCAGTACTTC. This translates into CAISEKAGGPPGEQYF.